The TCR beta chain described here comes from a study of T-cell reconstitution after alpha-beta-depleted transplantation in children. The CDR3 is 15 residues long. CDR1 and CDR2 from the germline V gene are SEHNR and FQNEAQ (reference sequence). V was cut by 1 base and J by 1 base, with 11 bases left in between. This clonotype was detected ten times or more. TCRbeta library construction was performed incorporating unique molecular identifiers. TCRdb independently ran MiXCR on the PCR reads; one entry per CDR3 protein. The table shows around 530,000 distinct CDR3 sequences, with 32% occurring only once.

This sequence originates from a human donor who donated a stem cell graft to a child with aplastic anemia. The rearrangement joins TRBV7-9 to TRBJ2-7; the D gene could be TRBD1 or TRBD2 (5 bases each). The source material was PBMCs from the stem cell graft donor, sampled from the stem cell graft. The CDR3 DNA reads TGTGCCAGCAGCTTAGGTGCAGGGACGTCCTACGAGCAGTACTTC. It specifies CASSLGAGTSYEQYF.